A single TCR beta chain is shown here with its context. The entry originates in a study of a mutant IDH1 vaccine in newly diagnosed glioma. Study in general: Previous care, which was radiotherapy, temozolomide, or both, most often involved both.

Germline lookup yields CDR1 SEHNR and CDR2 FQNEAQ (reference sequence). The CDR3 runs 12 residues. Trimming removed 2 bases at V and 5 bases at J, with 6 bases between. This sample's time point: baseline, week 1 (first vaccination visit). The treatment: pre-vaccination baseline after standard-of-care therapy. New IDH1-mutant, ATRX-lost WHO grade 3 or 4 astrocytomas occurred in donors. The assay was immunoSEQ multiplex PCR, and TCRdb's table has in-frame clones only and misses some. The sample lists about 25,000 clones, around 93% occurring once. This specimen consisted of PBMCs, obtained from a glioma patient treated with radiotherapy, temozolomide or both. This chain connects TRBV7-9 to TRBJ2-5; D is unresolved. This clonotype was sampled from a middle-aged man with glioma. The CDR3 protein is CASSLMDETQYF. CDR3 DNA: TGTGCCAGCAGCTTAATGGATGAGACCCAGTACTTC.